This entry features one TCR beta chain sequence. The record originates from a study of blood T cell repertoires in COVID-19. Looking at the study overall: Material from acute and convalescent COVID-19 was sourced from the United States, Italy and Spain. The cDNA or gDNA used as material had been derived from T cells, B-cell-depleted T cells, or PBMCs.

Source study methods: Estimated nucleated cell counts came from reference gene primer amplification. Libraries were prepared by immunoSEQ multiplex PCR; TCRdb keeps only in-frame clonotypes and omits some of them. For V, J and clone size, that table is used; D and trimming come from the DNA. The table lists fewer than 350,000 clones, roughly nine tenths of them singletons. The source of this sequence is a man aged 40-49 years with active or convalescent COVID-19. Sequencing was performed on peripheral blood.

The CDR3, as DNA: TGTGCCACCAGTGTCGGAGGTGGGCAGCCCCAGCATTTT. It codes for CATSVGGGQPQHF. V and J are TRBV24-1 and TRBJ1-5; D gene unclear. The V end was cut by 5 bases, the J end by 7 bases, with 11 bases between. This CDR3 is 13 amino acids long. Per the germline V gene, CDR1 is KGHDR and CDR2 is SFDVKD.